Listed below are T cell receptor beta chains from one sample, sequenced in a study of T cell repertoires in cytomegalovirus infection. TCRdb fed the reads into MiXCR, producing one record per CDR3 protein. The data hold about 130,000 distinct CDR3 sequences, with 7% to 10% observed a single time. The sequencing input was PBMCs. The receptor source for this set is a human donor in good health (CMV status not recorded). Some clones in this sample may be carry-over from other donors' samples. Both conserved end residues are part of each CDR3. Fields, in order: J gene, V gene, CDR3 protein.

J: TRBJ2-1; V: TRBV19; CDR3: CASSYDLDNEQFF
J: TRBJ1-4; V: TRBV2; CDR3: CASSETRGAAKKLFF
J: TRBJ2-1; V: TRBV7-9; CDR3: CASSLDGSYNEQFF
J: TRBJ2-1; V: TRBV14; CDR3: CASSQGRNEQFF
J: TRBJ2-7; V: TRBV7-2; CDR3: CVSSFSWDRSHEQYF
J: TRBJ1-1; V: TRBV5-5; CDR3: CASSWHKDTEAFF
J: TRBJ2-1; V: TRBV28; CDR3: CASTVGVRSADEQFF
J: TRBJ2-3; V: TRBV20-1; CDR3: CSARSGGTDTQYF
J: TRBJ2-7; V: TRBV14; CDR3: CASSLRQGLETGEQYF
J: TRBJ1-1; V: TRBV6-1; CDR3: CASSSALNTEAFF
J: TRBJ2-3; V: TRBV18; CDR3: CASSFSGGTTDTQYF
J: TRBJ1-6; V: TRBV12-3/TRBV12-4; CDR3: CASSPKIRGNSPLHF
J: TRBJ2-1; V: TRBV7-2; CDR3: CASSLDQRNEQFF
J: TRBJ2-7; V: TRBV7-9; CDR3: CASSVPGYEQYF
J: TRBJ1-5; V: TRBV20-1; CDR3: CSASVGGNQPQHF
J: TRBJ2-5; V: TRBV20-1; CDR3: CSAREEEKTGGQETQYF
J: TRBJ2-7; V: TRBV6-5; CDR3: CASSYGAEGYEQYF
J: TRBJ2-1; V: TRBV10-3; CDR3: CATLLAGGPSEQFF
J: TRBJ2-3; V: TRBV5-5; CDR3: CASTNTQITDTQYF
J: TRBJ2-1; V: TRBV19; CDR3: CASTSRGGLSYNEQFF
J: TRBJ1-5; V: TRBV7-2; CDR3: CASSLVTGSNQPQHF
J: TRBJ2-7; V: TRBV10-3; CDR3: CAISELDEQYF
J: TRBJ1-1; V: TRBV20-1; CDR3: CSAKSGGRLNTEAFF
J: TRBJ2-7; V: TRBV28; CDR3: CASSLQGGYEQYF
J: TRBJ2-7; V: TRBV18; CDR3: CASSPPGGTLASVEQYF
J: TRBJ2-1; V: TRBV7-2; CDR3: CASSLTSGGLQQFF
J: TRBJ1-2; V: TRBV7-2; CDR3: CASSSRDGYTF
J: TRBJ1-4; V: TRBV28; CDR3: CASNTGGRNEKLFF
J: TRBJ1-6; V: TRBV28; CDR3: CASTPGQAYNSPLHF
J: TRBJ1-2; V: TRBV20-1; CDR3: CSARVVGLYGYTF
J: TRBJ2-4; V: TRBV15; CDR3: CATSRDSASGGPRNF
J: TRBJ2-3; V: TRBV20-1; CDR3: CSARDFRGGGSPDTQYF
J: TRBJ2-1; V: TRBV7-2; CDR3: CASSSLRDFSYNEQFF
J: TRBJ1-2; V: TRBV18; CDR3: CASSPDRDYGYTF
J: TRBJ1-1; V: TRBV27; CDR3: CASSFPGDTEAFF
J: TRBJ2-3; V: TRBV20-1; CDR3: CSARETSGMSTDTQYF
J: TRBJ2-1; V: TRBV19; CDR3: CASSPQPVSYNEQFF
J: TRBJ2-7; V: TRBV4-2; CDR3: CASSQDRGHYEQYF
J: TRBJ2-1; V: TRBV7-2; CDR3: CASSLGGFSSYNEQFF
J: TRBJ2-7; V: TRBV29-1; CDR3: CSVESGATGSSYEQYF
J: TRBJ2-5; V: TRBV11-2; CDR3: CASSLLGGAIDQETQYF
J: TRBJ1-2; V: TRBV2; CDR3: CASSDRTSSYGYTF
J: TRBJ1-1; V: TRBV5-1; CDR3: CASSVGRENTEAFF
J: TRBJ1-1; V: TRBV12-3/TRBV12-4; CDR3: CASSLMVNTEAFF
J: TRBJ2-5; V: TRBV2; CDR3: CASSGGEGAQYF
J: TRBJ2-5; V: TRBV10-3; CDR3: CAISESEVYQETQYF
J: TRBJ2-3; V: TRBV6-1; CDR3: CASSPGSGTDTQYF
J: TRBJ1-1; V: TRBV5-1; CDR3: CASSGRTANTEAFF
J: TRBJ1-5; V: TRBV28; CDR3: CASSSWTDNQPQHF
J: TRBJ1-1; V: TRBV2; CDR3: CASSEASGVTEAFF
J: TRBJ1-2; V: TRBV7-2; CDR3: CASSSDSPYGYTF